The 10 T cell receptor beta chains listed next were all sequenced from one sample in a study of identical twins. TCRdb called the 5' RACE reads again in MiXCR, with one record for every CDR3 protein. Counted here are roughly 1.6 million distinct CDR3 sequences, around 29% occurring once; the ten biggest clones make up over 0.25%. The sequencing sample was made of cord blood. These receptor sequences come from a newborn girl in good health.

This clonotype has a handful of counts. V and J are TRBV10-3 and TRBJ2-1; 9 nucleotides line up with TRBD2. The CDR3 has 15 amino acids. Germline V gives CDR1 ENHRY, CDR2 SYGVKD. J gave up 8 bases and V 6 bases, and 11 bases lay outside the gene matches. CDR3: CAISVLAGGLDEQFF. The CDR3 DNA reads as TGTGCCATCAGCGTCTTGGCGGGGGGGCTCGATGAGCAGTTCTTC.

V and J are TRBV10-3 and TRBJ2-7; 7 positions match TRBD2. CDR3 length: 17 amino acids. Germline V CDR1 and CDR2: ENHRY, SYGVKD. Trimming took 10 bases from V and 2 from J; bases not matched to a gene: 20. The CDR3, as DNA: TGTGCCACCGGACGGATGATAGCGGGCGGGTCCCCCTACGAGCAGTACTTC. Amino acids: CATGRMIAGGSPYEQYF.

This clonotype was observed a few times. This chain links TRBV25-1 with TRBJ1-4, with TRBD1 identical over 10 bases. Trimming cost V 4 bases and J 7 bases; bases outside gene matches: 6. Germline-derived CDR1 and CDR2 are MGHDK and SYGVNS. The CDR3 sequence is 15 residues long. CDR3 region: CASSALGTGAEKLFF. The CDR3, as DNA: TGTGCCAGCAGTGCCCTCGGGACAGGGGCTGAAAAACTGTTTTTT.

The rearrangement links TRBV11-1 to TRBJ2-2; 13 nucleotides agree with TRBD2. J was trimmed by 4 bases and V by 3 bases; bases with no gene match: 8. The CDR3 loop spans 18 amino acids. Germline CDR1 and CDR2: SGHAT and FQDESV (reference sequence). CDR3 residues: CASSFGLAGVWGTGELFF. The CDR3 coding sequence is TGTGCCAGCAGCTTTGGACTAGCGGGGGTGTGGGGCACCGGGGAGCTGTTTTTT.

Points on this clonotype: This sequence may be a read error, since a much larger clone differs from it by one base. The CDR3 DNA reads TGCAACGTCCGGGACAGAACCTACGAGCAGTACTTC. Its protein is CNVRDRTYEQYF. The V call is TRBV29-1, the J call TRBJ2-7, with 7 bases matching TRBD1. CDR1 and CDR2 from the germline V gene are SQVTM and ANQGSEA. CDR3 length: 12 amino acids.

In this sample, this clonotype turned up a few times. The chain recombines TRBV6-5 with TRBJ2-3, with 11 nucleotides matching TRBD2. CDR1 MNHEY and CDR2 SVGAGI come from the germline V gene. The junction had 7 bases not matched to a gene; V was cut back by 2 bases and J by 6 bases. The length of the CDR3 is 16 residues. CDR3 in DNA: TGTGCCAGCAGTTACGCTAGCGGGAGGTTCGCGGATACGCAGTATTTT. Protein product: CASSYASGRFADTQYF.

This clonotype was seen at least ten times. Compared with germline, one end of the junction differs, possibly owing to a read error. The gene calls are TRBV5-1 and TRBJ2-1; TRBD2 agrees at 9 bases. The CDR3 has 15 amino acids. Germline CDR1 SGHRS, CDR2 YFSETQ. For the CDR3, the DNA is TGTGCCAGCAGCTTGACTAGCGGCTCCTACAATGAGCAGTTCTTC. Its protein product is CASSLTSGSYNEQFF.

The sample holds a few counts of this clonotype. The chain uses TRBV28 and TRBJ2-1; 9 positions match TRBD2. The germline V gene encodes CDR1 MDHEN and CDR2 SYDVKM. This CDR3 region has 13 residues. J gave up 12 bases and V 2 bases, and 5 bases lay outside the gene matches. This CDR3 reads CASSLRLREGQFF. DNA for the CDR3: TGTGCCAGCAGTTTACGCCTGCGGGAGGGGCAGTTCTTC.

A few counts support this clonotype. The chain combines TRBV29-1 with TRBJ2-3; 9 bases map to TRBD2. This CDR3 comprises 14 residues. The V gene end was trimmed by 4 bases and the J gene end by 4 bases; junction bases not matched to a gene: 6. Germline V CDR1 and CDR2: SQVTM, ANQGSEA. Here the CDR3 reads CSVVDSGGPDTQYF. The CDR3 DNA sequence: TGCAGCGTTGTTGATAGCGGGGGTCCAGATACGCAGTATTTT.

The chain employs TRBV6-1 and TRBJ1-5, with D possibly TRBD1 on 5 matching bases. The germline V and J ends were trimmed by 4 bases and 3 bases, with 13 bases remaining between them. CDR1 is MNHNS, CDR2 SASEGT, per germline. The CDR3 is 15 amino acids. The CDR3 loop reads CASSGGTVINQPQHF. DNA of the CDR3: TGTGCCAGCAGTGGGGGGACGGTTATCAATCAGCCCCAGCATTTT.